The rows below give T cell receptor beta chains drawn from one sample of a study of cytomegalovirus exposure and HLA in healthy donors. Profiled with immunoSEQ multiplex PCR; TCRdb holds only in-frame clones, not every one. This sample has 150,000 or so clones, with roughly four fifths found just once. Material for sequencing was PBMCs. The source of these receptors is a woman between 35 and 50 years old in good health and CMV-seronegative. CDR3s include the opening cysteine and the closing phenylalanine or tryptophan. A D gene is named only where the DNA matches it firmly. Expanded clones are given a class, and other clones once, few, many or no size at all.

TRBV5-1,TRBD1,TRBJ1-2,.,TGCGCCAGCAGCTGGACCACGACAGGGCTTAATGGGAGGAATGGCTACACCTTC,CASSWTTTGLNGRNGYTF
TRBV5-1,.,TRBJ2-3,.,TGCGCCAGCAGCTTGGCCGGGGGAGCAGATACGCAGTATTTT,CASSLAGGADTQYF
TRBV4-1,TRBD2,TRBJ2-1,.,TGCGCCAGCAGCCAAGTACTGACTAGCGGGGGCCCCAAAGGGAATGAGCAGTTCTTC,CASSQVLTSGGPKGNEQFF
TRBV7-8,TRBD2,TRBJ2-1,.,TGTGCCAGCAGCTTAAGAAGCGGGGGGTACACTGAGCAGTTCTTC,CASSLRSGGYTEQFF
TRBV2,TRBD1,TRBJ2-2,.,TGTGCCAGCAGCGACCCGGGACAGGTCTTTGCCGGGGAGCTGTTTTTT,CASSDPGQVFAGELFF
TRBV5-1,.,TRBJ2-1,.,TGCGCCAGCGGGAACCCGCGGGGGCCCTCCTACAATGAGCAGTTCTTC,CASGNPRGPSYNEQFF
TRBV7-8,TRBD1,TRBJ1-5,few,TGTGCCAGCGCCCTCCGGGACAGGGGGCGCGGGAGCAATCAGCCCCAGCATTTT,CASALRDRGRGSNQPQHF
TRBV28,TRBD2,TRBJ2-5,.,TGTGCCAGCAGAATGCGGGGGTCGGAGACCCAGTACTTC,CASRMRGSETQYF
TRBV19,.,TRBJ1-5,.,TGTGCCACCACAACCACAGGGTGGGATCAGCCCCAGCATTTT,CATTTTGWDQPQHF
TRBV27,.,TRBJ1-1,once,TGTGCCAGCAGATTATACACAGAAGGGGCGAACACTGAAGCTTTCTTT,CASRLYTEGANTEAFF
TRBV7-9,.,TRBJ2-2,few,TGTGCCAGCAGCTTAGGAGGGATCGGAACCGGGGAGCTGTTTTTT,CASSLGGIGTGELFF
TRBV18,TRBD1,TRBJ1-1,.,TGTGCCAGCTCACCATCGGAGGACAGGGTCACTGAAGCTTTCTTT,CASSPSEDRVTEAFF
TRBV10-1,.,TRBJ1-1,.,TGCGCCAGCAAGATTGACAGCGGGAAAACTGAAGCTTTCTTT,CASKIDSGKTEAFF
TRBV2,TRBD1,TRBJ1-6,.,TGTGCCAGCAGTCAATTGGGACAGACAACCCGGAATTCACCCCTCCACTTT,CASSQLGQTTRNSPLHF
TRBV6-5,TRBD1,TRBJ1-2,.,TGTGCCAGCAGCCGGGACAGACCCTCGAACTATGGCTACACCTTC,CASSRDRPSNYGYTF
TRBV6-5,.,TRBJ2-6,.,TGTGCCAGCAGTTATCGGGGTTCTGGGGCCAACGTCCTGACTTTC,CASSYRGSGANVLTF
TRBV6-1,.,TRBJ2-3,.,TGTGCCAGCAGTGAAGCGGCTAGCTCGCTCCGCACAGATACGCAGTATTTT,CASSEAASSLRTDTQYF
TRBV18,TRBD1,TRBJ1-2,.,TGTGCCAGCTCACCTGCGCTGGCGAAGGACAGGGTGCGTAACTATGGCTACACCTTC,CASSPALAKDRVRNYGYTF
TRBV5-1,.,TRBJ2-1,few,TGCGCCAGCAGCTTCTTAACTAATCTCCCCGAAGAGCAGTTCTTC,CASSFLTNLPEEQFF
TRBV5-1,TRBD1,TRBJ1-2,.,TGCGCCAGCAGCCTGGACAGGGGCAACTATGGCTACACCTTC,CASSLDRGNYGYTF
TRBV5-4,TRBD1,TRBJ1-1,.,TGTGCCAGCAGCTGGGACAGGGGGCAAGGAGCTTTCTTT,CASSWDRGQGAFF
TRBV7-8,TRBD1,TRBJ1-1,.,TGTGCCAGCAGCCCTACCTCCCAGGACAGGGGCACTGAAGCTTTCTTT,CASSPTSQDRGTEAFF
TRBV5-1,.,TRBJ1-6,.,TGCGCCAGCAGCTTGACGGGGGTACCGAGCTCCTATAATTCACCCCTCCACTTT,CASSLTGVPSSYNSPLHF
TRBV7-2,.,TRBJ2-1,.,TGTGCCAGCAGCTTTCGACCAGGGGTCAACAATGAGCAGTTCTTC,CASSFRPGVNNEQFF
TRBV28,TRBD2,TRBJ2-3,.,TGTGCCAGCAGCCTAGCGGGGTCAGTATCAGATACGCAGTATTTT,CASSLAGSVSDTQYF
TRBV19,TRBD1,TRBJ1-2,once,TGTGCCAGTAGTCGGAATGACAGGGCCTATGGCTACACCTTC,CASSRNDRAYGYTF
TRBV5-1,TRBD2,TRBJ2-1,.,TGCGCCAGCAGCTGGGCCAGCGGGGGGGCCTTCGGCAATGAGCAGTTCTTC,CASSWASGGAFGNEQFF
TRBV2,.,TRBJ1-2,.,TGTGCCAGGGGAATTCGTCGGGGCTATGGCTACACCTTC,CARGIRRGYGYTF
TRBV28,.,TRBJ1-2,.,TGTGCCAGCGGTTCTCAGGGCGAAGGCTACACCTTC,CASGSQGEGYTF
TRBV18,.,TRBJ2-1,.,TGTGCCAGCTCACCTGGGCAGGTTAATGAGCAGTTCTTC,CASSPGQVNEQFF
TRBV9,TRBD1,TRBJ1-4,.,TGTGCCAGCAGCGCCGTCAGGGGGCTGGAGGAAAAACTGTTTTTT,CASSAVRGLEEKLFF
TRBV2,.,TRBJ1-1,.,TGTGCCAGCGGCAGAGGGTCGGTGGGGGAAGCTTTCTTT,CASGRGSVGEAFF
TRBV27,TRBD1,TRBJ2-7,.,TGTGCCAGCTCATTCAGCGGGACAGGGGGTTACGAGCAGTACTTC,CASSFSGTGGYEQYF
TRBV9,.,TRBJ2-5,.,TGTGCCAGCAGCGTGGCATTCCAAGAGACCCAGTACTTC,CASSVAFQETQYF
TRBV9,TRBD2,TRBJ2-3,.,TGTGCCAGCAGCGTCCAACTAGCGGGGGGTACAGATACGCAGTATTTT,CASSVQLAGGTDTQYF
TRBV29-1,TRBD2,TRBJ2-1,.,TGCAGCACGAGCGGGGGGGTATACAATGAGCAGTTCTTC,CSTSGGVYNEQFF
TRBV12-5,.,TRBJ2-7,.,TGTGCTAGTGGTTTGGTCGGGGGAAGCTCCTACGAGCAGTACTTC,CASGLVGGSSYEQYF
TRBV2,TRBD2,TRBJ2-4,medium-sized,TGTGCCAGCAACCCCCCAGCTAGCGGGCCCAGGGAAAACATTCAGTACTTC,CASNPPASGPRENIQYF
TRBV15,TRBD1,TRBJ1-3,.,TGTGCCACCCGAGACAGGGATGGAAACACCATATATTTT,CATRDRDGNTIYF
TRBV28,.,TRBJ1-3,.,TGTGCCAGCAGTGTTCTGGGAAACACCATATATTTT,CASSVLGNTIYF
TRBV29-1,TRBD2,TRBJ2-1,few,TGCAGCGTTGAAGCTCGGCCTAGCGGGGCCTACTACAATGAGCAGTTCTTC,CSVEARPSGAYYNEQFF
TRBV28,.,TRBJ1-1,.,TGTGCCAGCAGTTTACCCGCCGGGGGGCTGAACACTGAAGCTTTCTTT,CASSLPAGGLNTEAFF